The 19 T cell receptor beta chains reported below all come from one sample, sequenced in a study of T-cell memory formation after mild COVID-19 (dated by TCRdb to the early 2020s). The library came from 5' RACE. Sequencing relied on an Illumina NovaSeq 6000. The public reads were reprocessed in TCRdb via fastp at Q25 and MiXCR, keeping in-frame beta chains. Rows matching on CDR3 protein sequence are summarized as one entry with the most common DNA and genes. The sample table contains 350,000 to 450,000 distinct CDR3 sequences; only one count was recorded for roughly 24% of them. Together, the top ten hold around 9.5% of the sample. Material: PBMCs or a T cell subset sorted from them (not recorded which). The receptors come from an adult woman who had mild COVID-19 (a few samples of this study predate the infection). The sample titles of this study are shuffled in the database, so cell type and time point are left out; the donor was told from shared clones.

The chain has TRBV4-2 and TRBJ2-1; D is unclear. The CDR3 covers 12 residues. Looked up from germline, CDR1 is LGHNA and CDR2 is YNFKEQ. V was clipped by 0 bases and J by 9 bases, with 6 bases between them. CDR3 nucleotides: TGTGCCAGCAGCCAAGATTTGACTGAGCAGTTCTTC. Amino acids: CASSQDLTEQFF.

This clonotype was detected only a few times. The chain combines TRBV6-6 with TRBJ1-6, with D possibly matching TRBD1 (6 bases). The germline gives CDR1 MNHNY, CDR2 SVGAGI (reference sequence). The CDR3 runs 13 residues. The germline V and J ends were trimmed by 8 bases and 10 bases, with 15 bases remaining between them. This CDR3 is CASLPAGGSPLHF. The CDR3 nucleotides are TGTGCCAGCCTCCCAGCCGGGGGCTCACCCCTCCACTTT.

V usage is TRBV7-2 and J usage is TRBJ2-3; 12 nucleotides agree with TRBD2. The V and J ends lost 5 bases and 3 bases, in that order; junction bases with no gene match: 9. The germline CDR1 and CDR2 sequences are SGHTA and FQGNSA. The CDR3 covers 17 residues. Here the CDR3 reads CASSQMTSGSPTDTQYF. CDR3 in DNA: TGTGCCAGCAGCCAGATGACTAGCGGGAGTCCGACAGATACGCAGTATTTT.

This clonotype was seen only a few times. This chain uses TRBV7-9 with TRBJ1-1, with D unclear. V shed 5 bases and J shed 10 bases, with 14 bases lying between them. From germline, CDR1 is SEHNR and CDR2 FQNEAQ (reference sequence). The CDR3 loop spans 12 amino acids. The CDR3 DNA follows: TGTGCCAGCAGCCAAGGCGAATGGAGAGCTTTCTTT. Amino acids: CASSQGEWRAFF.

The rearrangement uses TRBV2 and TRBJ1-2, with D possibly being TRBD1 (6 bases). This CDR3 spans 14 amino acids. The V gene lost 4 bases and the J gene lost 1 base, with 10 bases spanning the gap. Germline V gives CDR1 SNHLY, CDR2 FYNNEI. The CDR3 protein is CASSGQVDNYGYTF. Written as DNA, the CDR3 is TGTGCCAGCAGTGGACAGGTGGATAACTATGGCTACACCTTC.

The V and J genes are TRBV4-3 and TRBJ2-2; TRBD1 might be the D (6 bases). V lost 3 bases to trimming and J lost 4 bases, with 18 bases between them. This CDR3 has 17 amino acids. Germline values: CDR1 LGHNA, CDR2 YSLEER. CDR3 sequence reads: CASSQSQGGFVTGELFF. Here the CDR3 DNA reads TGCGCCAGCAGCCAGAGTCAAGGGGGATTTGTCACCGGGGAGCTGTTTTTT.

The V and J genes are TRBV7-3 and TRBJ1-6, with TRBD1 as a possible D gene (5 bases). V was clipped by 5 bases and J by 13 bases, with 21 bases between them. This CDR3 comprises 15 residues. Germline V gives CDR1 SGHTA, CDR2 FQGTGA. The chain's CDR3 is CASSVRGPPSSPLHF. The CDR3 DNA is TGTGCCAGCAGCGTAAGGGGACCACCTAGTAGTCCCCTCCACTTT.

This clonotype came up a few times. The chain recombines TRBV6-6 with TRBJ1-1; 9 bases align to TRBD1. V shed 2 bases, J shed 1 base, and the junction held 5 bases outside the gene matches. This CDR3 contains 16 residues. The germline V gene has CDR1 MNHNY and CDR2 SVGAGI (reference sequence). The CDR3 loop is CASSYGQGRANTEAFF. DNA of the CDR3: TGTGCCAGCAGTTACGGACAGGGGCGTGCGAACACTGAAGCTTTCTTT.

The chain links TRBV6-5 to TRBJ1-1; the match to TRBD1 covers 10 bases. Germline V CDR1 and CDR2: MNHEY, SVGAGI. The V and J ends lost 5 bases and 7 bases, in that order; junction bases with no gene match: 10. The CDR3 is 15 amino acids. The CDR3 loop reads CASSRGGTGVVEAFF. CDR3 DNA sequence: TGTGCCAGCAGTCGAGGGGGGACAGGGGTTGTTGAAGCTTTCTTT.

The chain carries TRBV2 and TRBJ1-2, with 11 bases fitting TRBD1. The ends lost 3 bases at V and 8 bases at J; junction bases unmatched: 2. The CDR3 has 13 amino acids. Germline V gene sequence: CDR1 SNHLY, CDR2 FYNNEI. Here the CDR3 DNA reads TGTGCCAGCAGTGAGGACAGGGGGCAAGGCTACACCTTC. It specifies CASSEDRGQGYTF.

This sequence joins TRBV2 and TRBJ2-2; no reliable D call. This CDR3 is built from 13 residues. Trimming removed 3 bases from V and 4 bases from J, with 6 bases in between. Germline V gives CDR1 SNHLY, CDR2 FYNNEI. The CDR3 here is CASSDWSTGELFF. The CDR3 coding sequence is TGTGCCAGCAGTGATTGGTCCACCGGGGAGCTGTTTTTT.

This chain connects TRBV10-3 to TRBJ1-5; a weak D match, TRBD1 (6 bases). V was clipped by 10 bases and J by 11 bases, with 18 bases between them. This CDR3 comprises 12 residues. CDR1 is ENHRY, CDR2 SYGVKD, per germline. CDR3 sequence (DNA): TGTGCCAAACACACTGGGGGGCCGGCCCAGCATTTT. This gives the protein CAKHTGGPAQHF.

V usage is TRBV7-9 and J usage is TRBJ1-2, with D maybe TRBD1 (6 bases). The germline CDR1 and CDR2 sequences are SEHNR and FQNEAQ (reference sequence). The CDR3 length is 15 residues. V lost 3 bases and J lost 6, with 17 bases in between. The chain's CDR3 is CASSFPVTGSHGYTF. The CDR3 DNA sequence: TGTGCCAGCAGCTTCCCGGTTACAGGGAGCCATGGCTACACCTTC. Complete variable domain (other parts from reference TRBV7-9 and TRBJ1-2): DTGVSQNPRHKITKRGQNVTFRCDPISEHNRLYWYRQTLGQGPEFLTYFQNEAQLEKSRLLSDRFSAERPKGSFSTLEIQRTEQGDSAMYLCASSFPVTGSHGYTFGSGTRLTVV.

The V and J genes are TRBV4-1 and TRBJ2-2, with a tentative D call TRBD2 (6 bases). This CDR3 comprises 15 residues. Per the germline V gene, CDR1 is MGHRA and CDR2 is YSYEKL. Trimming left V 4 bases short and J 1 base short, with 10 bases between. The CDR3 loop is CASSPGGLNTGELFF. The CDR3 region has the DNA TGCGCCAGCAGCCCTGGGGGACTGAACACCGGGGAGCTGTTTTTT.

This clonotype was seen more than once but under ten times. V gene TRBV5-4 combines with J gene TRBJ2-2; D may be TRBD1 or TRBD2 (5 bases each). The CDR3 runs 15 residues. Germline V gene data show CDR1 as SGHNT and CDR2 as YYREEE (reference sequence). Trimming stripped 3 bases from V and 4 bases from J, with 13 bases between. The CDR3 coding sequence is TGTGCCAGCAGCTCCCGGGTGGGGGTCACCGGGGAGCTGTTTTTT. Translated, it gives CASSSRVGVTGELFF.

This clonotype has a handful of counts. The chain recombines TRBV5-1 with TRBJ1-1; possibly TRBD1 for D (6 bases). The V end was cut by 0 bases, the J end by 0 bases, with 15 bases between. The CDR3 runs 17 residues. Looked up from germline, CDR1 is SGHRS and CDR2 is YFSETQ. The CDR3 DNA reads as TGCGCCAGCAGCTTGGGGGAGGACAGCCTCATGAACACTGAAGCTTTCTTT. This gives the protein CASSLGEDSLMNTEAFF.

This clonotype appeared a few times. The V gene is TRBV5-1, the J gene TRBJ1-6; 9 bases agree with TRBD1. The CDR3 sequence is 15 residues long. The germline gives CDR1 SGHRS, CDR2 YFSETQ. Germline trimming cut 3 bases from V and 5 bases from J; bases unmatched to any gene: 3. CDR3 in amino acids: CASSSGTGNNSPLHF. The CDR3 DNA sequence: TGCGCCAGCAGCTCCGGGACAGGGAATAATTCACCCCTCCACTTT.

This clonotype was counted many times. This chain connects TRBV6-5 to TRBJ1-1, with 8 bases identical to TRBD1. The V and J ends lost 9 bases and 4 bases, in that order; junction bases with no gene match: 10. Per germline, CDR1 MNHEY and CDR2 SVGAGI. The CDR3 sequence is 14 residues long. The CDR3 loop reads CASQRTGSGTEAFF. The CDR3 DNA is TGTGCCAGTCAGAGGACAGGGAGTGGCACTGAAGCTTTCTTT.

This sequence joins TRBV12-3 or TRBV12-4 and TRBJ1-6, with D possibly matching TRBD1 (6 bases). V shed 5 bases and J shed 2 bases, with 10 bases lying between them. This CDR3 is built from 15 residues. In DNA, the CDR3 is TGTGCCAGCAGTAGGGGGGGAACCTATAATTCACCCCTCCACTTT. Protein sequence: CASSRGGTYNSPLHF.